The rows below give T cell receptor beta chains drawn from one sample of a study of cytomegalovirus exposure and HLA in healthy donors. Some clones are missing from TCRdb's copy, which holds only in-frame ones; the method was immunoSEQ multiplex PCR. The sample contains 160,000 or so clones, approximately 80% of which appear only once. The material sequenced was PBMCs. These receptors were collected from a man between 18 and 35 years old in good health and CMV-seropositive. The CDR3 runs from the conserved cysteine through the conserved F or W. A D gene is named only where the DNA matches it firmly. The listing skips clone size in some rows; elsewhere it reads once, few, many or a size class.

j_call d_call clone_size v_call cdr3_nt cdr3_aa
TRBJ2-4 - - TRBV27 TGTGCCAGCAGTTCGCCGGGACTCAGGGCGGGCAAAAACATTCAGTACTTC CASSSPGLRAGKNIQYF
TRBJ2-3 TRBD2 - TRBV6-7 TGTGCCAGCCGGTTGGCAGCGGGAGGGCCGTATGGCCATACGCAGTATTTT CASRLAAGGPYGHTQYF
TRBJ2-3 TRBD2 once TRBV11-3 TGTGCCAGCAGCTTTTACGATAGCGGGAGGGCCGGAGATACGCAGTATTTT CASSFYDSGRAGDTQYF
TRBJ2-7 - - TRBV7-2 TGTGCCAGCAGCTTATCGATAGGAGCCTACGAGCAGTACTTC CASSLSIGAYEQYF
TRBJ1-1 TRBD1 - TRBV5-1 TGCGCCAGCAGCTTGTTGACAGGGGACACTGAAGCTTTCTTT CASSLLTGDTEAFF
TRBJ2-7 TRBD2 - TRBV5-6 TGTGCCAGCAGCTTGGGGAGCATAGCGGGAGAAGGCTACGAGCAGTACTTC CASSLGSIAGEGYEQYF
TRBJ1-5 - - TRBV2 TGTGCCAGCAGTGATCCTGCCGGTCGAAGCAATCAGCCCCAGCATTTT CASSDPAGRSNQPQHF
TRBJ2-7 - once TRBV4-3 TGCGCCAGCAGCCAAGATCACCCCTACTACGAGCAGTACTTC CASSQDHPYYEQYF
TRBJ2-5 - - TRBV5-1 TGCGCCAGCAGCTTTTACCCAGAAGAGACCCAGTACTTC CASSFYPEETQYF
TRBJ2-2 - - TRBV19 TGTGCCAGTAGTATTCCGGGTATGGTTTCCGGGGAGCTGTTTTTT CASSIPGMVSGELFF
TRBJ2-7 - - TRBV6-6 TGTGCCAGCAGTTCACAGACCCGGTTCTACGAGCAGTACTTC CASSSQTRFYEQYF
TRBJ2-7 TRBD1 - TRBV5-6 TGTGCCAGCAGCCGGAGGGACAGGGGCTTTTACGAGCAGTACTTC CASSRRDRGFYEQYF
TRBJ1-4 TRBD1 - TRBV19 TGTGCCAGTAGACCACACCAGGGGGTTGGTGAAAAACTGTTTTTT CASRPHQGVGEKLFF
TRBJ2-2 - - TRBV19 TGTGCCAGTAGTATAGATTATACTACCGGGGAGCTGTTTTTT CASSIDYTTGELFF
TRBJ2-2 - - TRBV11-2 TGTGCCAGCAGCTTAGTAGGCGGTACCGGGGAGCTGTTTTTT CASSLVGGTGELFF
TRBJ2-1 - few TRBV25-1 TGTGCCAGCAGTGAATTACAGGACGGGCCCTACAATGAGCAGTTCTTC CASSELQDGPYNEQFF
TRBJ1-4 - - TRBV5-4 TGTGCCAGCAGCTTAAGCGGGGCGGAAGAAAAACTGTTTTTT CASSLSGAEEKLFF
TRBJ2-7 - - TRBV14 TGTGCCAGCAGCCCCCGGGTCAGAACCTACGAGCAGTACTTC CASSPRVRTYEQYF
TRBJ1-2 - - TRBV6-5 TGTGCCAGCAGTTACTCGGATGGGGCTGGCGGCTACACCTTC CASSYSDGAGGYTF
TRBJ2-2 - - TRBV5-1 TGCGCCAGCAGCTTGGTAGCGTCGAACACCGGGGAGCTGTTTTTT CASSLVASNTGELFF
TRBJ1-2 TRBD1 - TRBV14 TGTGCCAGCAGCCGGGACAGGACAAACTATGGCTACACCTTC CASSRDRTNYGYTF
TRBJ2-2 - once TRBV6-5 TGTGCCAGCAGAAGGGGCGGGAAGAACACCGGGGAGCTGTTTTTT CASRRGGKNTGELFF
TRBJ2-7 - few TRBV5-1 TGCGCCAGCAGCCCGGGCGGGACCGAAGAGCAGTACTTC CASSPGGTEEQYF
TRBJ2-5 - - TRBV4-1 TGCGCCAGCAGCCAGGAAGGGGACAGCGGGGAGACCCAGTACTTC CASSQEGDSGETQYF
TRBJ2-2 TRBD1 - TRBV5-1 TGCGCCAGCAGCCAAGGACAGGGGCCGCTCCAACTCACCGGGGAGCTATTTTTT CASSQGQGPLQLTGELFF
TRBJ2-1 TRBD2 - TRBV6-4 TGTGCCAGCAGTGAGGCGGGAGATCACAATGAGCAGTTCTTC CASSEAGDHNEQFF
TRBJ1-4 - few TRBV28 TGTGCCAGCAGTTCTCCCGGGGGACCAACTAATGAAAAACTGTTTTTT CASSSPGGPTNEKLFF
TRBJ2-5 TRBD2 - TRBV27 TGTGCCAGCAGTTCCTACGATACTAGCGGGATTCGAGAGACCCAGTACTTC CASSSYDTSGIRETQYF
TRBJ1-4 - - TRBV6-5 TGTGCCAGCAGTACGGGACCGCGGGGAAATGAAAAACTGTTTTTT CASSTGPRGNEKLFF
TRBJ2-2 TRBD2 - TRBV10-3 TGTGCCATCCTAGCGGGAGGTACCGGGGAGCTGTTTTTT CAILAGGTGELFF
TRBJ2-5 - - TRBV11-1 TGTGCCAGCAGCTCCCTGGCGGAGTACCAAGAGACCCAGTACTTC CASSSLAEYQETQYF
TRBJ2-2 TRBD2 - TRBV5-6 TGTGCCAGCAGCTTGCGCAATAGCGGGACTAACACCGGGGAGCTGTTTTTT CASSLRNSGTNTGELFF
TRBJ2-7 - - TRBV29-1 TGCAGCGTTGAAGAGCAGGGGGGCTACGAGCAGTACTTC CSVEEQGGYEQYF
TRBJ2-7 - - TRBV4-1 TGCGCCAGCAGCCAAGGCGGATCCTACGAGCAGTACTTC CASSQGGSYEQYF
TRBJ2-3 TRBD2 - TRBV10-1 TGCGCCAGCAGTGATCTAGCGGGAGTGGGAGATACGCAGTATTTT CASSDLAGVGDTQYF
TRBJ2-3 TRBD2 few TRBV11-2 TGTGCCAGCGGATTTAGTGGGACTAGGGAATACACAGATACGCAGTATTTT CASGFSGTREYTDTQYF
TRBJ2-5 TRBD1 - TRBV7-2 TGTGCCAGCGCCCCGGACAGGGGTAGGGAGACCCAGTACTTC CASAPDRGRETQYF
TRBJ2-7 TRBD1 once TRBV7-2 TGTGCCAGCAGCCCTCGGGACAGGGGTTTGGGGTACGAGCAGTACTTC CASSPRDRGLGYEQYF
TRBJ1-1 - - TRBV5-1 TGCGCCAGCAGCTTGGCCATCGGGTATGAAGCTTTCTTT CASSLAIGYEAFF
TRBJ2-3 TRBD2 - TRBV6-1 TGTGCCAGCAGTGCCGGACTAGGGGTGCAGTATTTT CASSAGLGVQYF